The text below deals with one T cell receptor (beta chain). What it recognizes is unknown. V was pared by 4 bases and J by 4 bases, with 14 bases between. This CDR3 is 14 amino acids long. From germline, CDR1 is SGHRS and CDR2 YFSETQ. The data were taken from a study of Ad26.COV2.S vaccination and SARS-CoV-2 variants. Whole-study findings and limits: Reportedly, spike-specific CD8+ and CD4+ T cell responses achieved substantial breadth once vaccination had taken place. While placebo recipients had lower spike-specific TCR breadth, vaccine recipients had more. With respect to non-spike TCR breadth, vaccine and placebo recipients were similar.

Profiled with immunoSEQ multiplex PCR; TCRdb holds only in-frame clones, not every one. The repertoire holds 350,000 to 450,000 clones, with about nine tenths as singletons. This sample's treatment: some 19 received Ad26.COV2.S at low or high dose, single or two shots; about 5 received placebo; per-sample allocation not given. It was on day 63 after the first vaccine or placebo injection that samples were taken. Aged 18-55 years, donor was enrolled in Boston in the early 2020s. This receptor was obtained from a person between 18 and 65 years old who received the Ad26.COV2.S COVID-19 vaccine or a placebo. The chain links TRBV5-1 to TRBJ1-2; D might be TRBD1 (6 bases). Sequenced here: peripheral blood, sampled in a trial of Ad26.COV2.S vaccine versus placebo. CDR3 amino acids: CASSPGGQGYGYTF. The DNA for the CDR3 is TGCGCCAGCAGCCCTGGGGGGCAGGGCTATGGCTACACCTTC.